These 7 T cell receptor beta chains originate from one sample sequenced in a study of neurological immune-mediated disorders. In TCRdb, the 5' RACE reads were re-called with MiXCR into one record per CDR3 protein. This sample has 18,000 or so distinct CDR3 sequences; around 11% occur once, and the top ten carry 29%. The sequenced sample was CD8+ T cells from blood. The receptors shown here come from a woman aged 45-60 years in good health.

By its share, this clonotype is large. The chain links TRBV10-2 to TRBJ1-2; D uncertain. The CDR3 spans 14 residues. V shed 0 bases and J shed 4 bases, with 9 bases lying between them. From germline, CDR1 is WSHSY and CDR2 SAAADI. In DNA form, the CDR3 reads TGCGCCAGCAGTGAGTCGAGTGACATCTATGGCTACACCTTC. This sequence encodes CASSESSDIYGYTF.

In this sample, this clonotype turned up many times. This chain joins TRBV7-8 and TRBJ1-2; TRBD1 is a possible D gene (5 bases). V was clipped by 5 bases and J by 3 bases, with 10 bases between them. CDR1 and CDR2 from the germline V gene are SGHVS and FQNEAQ. The CDR3 length is 13 residues. The CDR3 is CASSLGTDYGYTF. The CDR3 DNA follows: TGTGCCAGCAGCCTGGGGACGGACTATGGCTACACCTTC.

In this sample, this clonotype turned up many times. The chain joins TRBV28 to TRBJ2-7; TRBD1 aligns across 7 bases. The J segment lost 2 bases and the V segment lost 5 bases, leaving 9 bases of the junction unmatched. The CDR3 is made up of 15 amino acids. CDR1 is MDHEN, CDR2 SYDVKM, per germline. CDR3 region: CASSRSRDRPYEQYF. The DNA of the CDR3 is TGTGCCAGCAGTCGCTCCCGGGACAGACCCTACGAGCAGTACTTC. Full variable domain (missing parts from reference TRBV28 and TRBJ2-7): DVKVTQSSRYLVKRTGEKVFLECVQDMDHENMFWYRQDPGLGLRLIYFSYDVKMKEKGDIPEGYSVSREKKERFSLILESASTNQTSMYLCASSRSRDRPYEQYFGPGTRLTVT.

In this sample, this clonotype turned up many times. The gene calls are TRBV7-9 and TRBJ2-2; no definite D call. V was clipped by 10 bases and J by 6 bases, with 12 bases between them. The CDR3 is 12 amino acids. The V gene's germline CDR1 is SEHNR and CDR2 FQNEAQ (reference sequence). In nucleotides, the CDR3 is TGTGCCATCACCCCCGAACCCGGGGAGCTGTTTTTT. Translated: CAITPEPGELFF.

This clonotype was seen ten or more times. V is TRBV7-3 and J is TRBJ2-2; D gene ambiguous. This CDR3 region has 15 residues. Germline CDR1 and CDR2: SGHTA and FQGTGA. Trimming shortened V by 2 bases and J by 1 base, and 8 bases separated the two germline ends. The CDR3 nucleotides are TGTGCCAGCAGCTTATGGGCAGGGAACACCGGGGAGCTGTTTTTT. Encoded protein: CASSLWAGNTGELFF.

The chain joins TRBV4-1 to TRBJ2-2, with 7 bases identical to TRBD1. Trimming cost V 2 bases and J 5 bases; bases outside gene matches: 5. CDR3 length equals 15 residues. Germline CDR1 and CDR2: MGHRA and YSYEKL. CDR3 loop: CASSQPGGSTGELFF. The CDR3 bases are TGCGCCAGCAGCCAACCAGGGGGAAGTACCGGGGAGCTGTTTTTT.

This clonotype was counted at least ten times. The chain carries TRBV9 and TRBJ2-1; possible D gene TRBD2, 6 bases. The CDR3 has 14 residues. V lost 4 bases and J 6 bases, leaving 14 bases between the germline ends. Germline V gene lookup returns CDR1 SGDLS and CDR2 YYNGEE. Here the CDR3 reads CASSRKTRANEQFF. DNA for the CDR3: TGTGCCAGCAGCCGTAAGACTAGGGCCAATGAGCAGTTCTTC.